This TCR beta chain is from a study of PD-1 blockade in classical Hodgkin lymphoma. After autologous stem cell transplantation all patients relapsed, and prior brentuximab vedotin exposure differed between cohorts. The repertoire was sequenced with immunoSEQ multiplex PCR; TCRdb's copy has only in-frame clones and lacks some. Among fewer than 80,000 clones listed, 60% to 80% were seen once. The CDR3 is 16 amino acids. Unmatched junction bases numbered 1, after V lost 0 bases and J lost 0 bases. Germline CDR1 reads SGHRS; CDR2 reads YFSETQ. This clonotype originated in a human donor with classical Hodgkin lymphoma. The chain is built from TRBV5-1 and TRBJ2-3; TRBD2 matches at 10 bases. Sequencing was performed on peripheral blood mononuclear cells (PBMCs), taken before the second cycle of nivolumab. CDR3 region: CASSLGTSGSTDTQYF. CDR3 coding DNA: TGCGCCAGCAGCTTGGGGACTAGCGGAAGCACAGATACGCAGTATTTT.